This TCR beta chain was identified during a study of early T cells in non-severe SARS-CoV-2 infection. Study outcomes and limitations: Private and CD4 specificities were missed by VDJdb matching, skewed to anti-spike CD8.

A single record per CDR3 protein comes from TCRdb applying MiXCR to the 5' RACE reads. The sample holds 68,000 or so distinct CDR3 sequences, roughly a tenth seen once. In this sample, this clonotype turned up a few times. No antigen is known for it. J gave up 8 bases and V 7 bases, and 9 bases lay outside the gene matches. The CDR3 sequence is 14 residues long. Germline CDR1 reads SGHRS; CDR2 reads YFSETQ. Sequenced material: whole blood. This chain joins TRBV5-1 and TRBJ2-1; 10 positions agree with TRBD2. The origin of this receptor is an adult who was a healthcare worker with PCR-confirmed SARS-CoV-2 infection or an uninfected control (not recorded which). The CDR3 DNA follows: TGCGCCAGCTTTACTAGCGGGGCTTTAGATGAGCAGTTCTTC. Translated: CASFTSGALDEQFF.